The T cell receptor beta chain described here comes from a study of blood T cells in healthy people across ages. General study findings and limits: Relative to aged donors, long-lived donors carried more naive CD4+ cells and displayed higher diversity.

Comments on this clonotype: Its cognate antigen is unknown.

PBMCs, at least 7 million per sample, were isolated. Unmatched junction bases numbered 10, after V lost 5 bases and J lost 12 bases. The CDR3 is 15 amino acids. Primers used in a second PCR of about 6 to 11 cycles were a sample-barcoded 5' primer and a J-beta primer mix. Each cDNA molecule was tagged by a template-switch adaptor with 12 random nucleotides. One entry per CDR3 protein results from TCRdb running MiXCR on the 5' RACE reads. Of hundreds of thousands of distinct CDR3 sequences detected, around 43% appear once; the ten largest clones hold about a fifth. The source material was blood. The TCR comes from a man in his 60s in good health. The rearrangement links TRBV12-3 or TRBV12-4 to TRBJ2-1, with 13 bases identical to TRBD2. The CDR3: CASSGTSGAPTRQFF. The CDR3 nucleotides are TGTGCCAGCAGTGGGACTAGCGGGGCCCCGACCAGGCAGTTCTTC.